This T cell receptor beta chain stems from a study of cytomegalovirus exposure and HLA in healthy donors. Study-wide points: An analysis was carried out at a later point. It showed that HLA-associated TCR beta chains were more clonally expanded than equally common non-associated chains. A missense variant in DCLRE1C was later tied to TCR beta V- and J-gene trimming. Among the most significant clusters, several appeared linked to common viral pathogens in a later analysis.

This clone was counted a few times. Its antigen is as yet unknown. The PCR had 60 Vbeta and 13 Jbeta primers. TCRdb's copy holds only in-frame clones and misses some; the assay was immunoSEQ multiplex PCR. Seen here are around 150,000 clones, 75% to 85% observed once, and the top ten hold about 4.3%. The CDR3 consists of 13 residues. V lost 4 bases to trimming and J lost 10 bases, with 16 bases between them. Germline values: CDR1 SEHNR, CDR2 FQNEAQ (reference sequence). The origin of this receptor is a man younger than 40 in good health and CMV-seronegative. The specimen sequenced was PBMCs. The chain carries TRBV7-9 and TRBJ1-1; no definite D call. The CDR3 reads CASSSLPGSGAFF. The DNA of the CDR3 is TGTGCCAGCAGCTCGTTACCCGGGTCCGGAGCTTTCTTT.